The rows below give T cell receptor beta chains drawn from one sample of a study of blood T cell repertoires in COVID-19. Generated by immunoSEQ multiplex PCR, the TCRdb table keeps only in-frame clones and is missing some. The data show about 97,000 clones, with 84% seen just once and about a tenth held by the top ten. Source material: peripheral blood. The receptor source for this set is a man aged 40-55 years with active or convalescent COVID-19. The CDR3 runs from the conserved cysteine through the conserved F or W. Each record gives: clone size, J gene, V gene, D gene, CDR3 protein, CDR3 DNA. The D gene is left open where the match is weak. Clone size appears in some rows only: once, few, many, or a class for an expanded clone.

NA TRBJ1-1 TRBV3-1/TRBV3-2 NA CASSQDGSVSRGNTEAFF TGTGCCAGCAGCCAAGATGGATCGGTGAGCAGGGGGAACACTGAAGCTTTCTTT
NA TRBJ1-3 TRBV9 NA CASSVGGAGNTIYF TGTGCCAGCAGCGTAGGGGGGGCTGGAAACACCATATATTTT
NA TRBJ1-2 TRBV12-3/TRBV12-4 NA CASSFSLTSGYTF TGTGCCAGCAGTTTTAGCCTGACTAGCGGCTACACCTTC
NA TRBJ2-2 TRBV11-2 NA CASSLLLVSTGELFF TGTGCCAGCAGCTTATTACTCGTTAGCACCGGGGAGCTGTTTTTT
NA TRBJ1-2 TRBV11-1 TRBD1 CASSFGTGNYGYTF TGTGCCAGCAGCTTTGGGACAGGGAACTATGGCTACACCTTC
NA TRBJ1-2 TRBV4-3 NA CASSQDRGNYGYTF TGCGCCAGCAGCCAAGATCGAGGGAACTATGGCTACACCTTC
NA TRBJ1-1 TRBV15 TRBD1 CATSAPGGAGTEAFF TGTGCCACCAGCGCCCCAGGGGGCGCGGGAACTGAAGCTTTCTTT
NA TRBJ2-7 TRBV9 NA CASSPNLPYEQYF TGTGCCAGCAGTCCTAACCTCCCCTACGAGCAGTACTTC
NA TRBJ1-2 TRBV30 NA CAWREAAANYGYTF TGTGCCTGGAGGGAGGCGGCCGCTAACTATGGCTACACCTTC
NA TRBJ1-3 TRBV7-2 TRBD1 CASSSLQGADGNTIYF TGTGCCAGCAGCTCCTTGCAGGGGGCGGACGGAAACACCATATATTTT
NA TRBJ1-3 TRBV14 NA CASSQVGGLSGNTIYF TGTGCCAGCAGCCAAGTCGGGGGGCTCTCTGGAAACACCATATATTTT
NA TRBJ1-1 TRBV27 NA CASSLRPQSTEAFF TGTGCCAGCAGTTTAAGACCACAGTCCACTGAAGCTTTCTTT
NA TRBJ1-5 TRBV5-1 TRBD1 CASRTGTGVHQPQHF TGCGCCAGCAGGACCGGGACAGGGGTGCATCAGCCCCAGCATTTT
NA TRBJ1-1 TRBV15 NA CATRGGVPNTEAFF TGTGCCACCAGGGGAGGGGTCCCAAACACTGAAGCTTTCTTT
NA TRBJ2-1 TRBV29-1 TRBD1 CSAEGQRYNEQFF TGCAGCGCAGAGGGACAGCGTTACAATGAGCAGTTCTTC
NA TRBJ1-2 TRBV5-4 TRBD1 CASSLPNRGHGYTF TGTGCCAGCAGCTTGCCTAACAGGGGTCATGGCTACACCTTC
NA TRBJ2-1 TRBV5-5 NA CASSFKLAGTREYNEQFF TGTGCCAGCAGCTTTAAGCTAGCCGGGACAAGAGAGTACAATGAGCAGTTCTTC
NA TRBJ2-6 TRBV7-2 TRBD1 CASSFLGTGGANVLTF TGTGCCAGCAGCTTCCTCGGGACAGGTGGGGCCAACGTCCTGACTTTC
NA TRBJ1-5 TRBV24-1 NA CATERRFSNQPQHF TGTGCCACCGAGCGACGGTTTAGCAATCAGCCCCAGCATTTT
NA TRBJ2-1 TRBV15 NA CATSRTEAKFF TGTGCCACCAGCAGGACAGAGGCGAAGTTCTTC
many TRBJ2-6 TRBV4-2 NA CASSHAATGPSSGANVLTF TGTGCCAGCAGCCACGCAGCTACAGGGCCAAGCTCTGGGGCCAACGTCCTGACTTTC
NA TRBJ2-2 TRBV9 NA CASSVMDRNTGELFF TGTGCCAGCAGCGTCATGGACAGGAACACCGGGGAGCTGTTTTTT
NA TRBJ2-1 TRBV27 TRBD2 CASSQRTRDEQFF TGTGCCAGCAGCCAACGGACTAGAGATGAGCAGTTCTTC
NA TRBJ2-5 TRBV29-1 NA CSVEGTNQETQYF TGCAGCGTTGAAGGGACTAACCAAGAGACCCAGTACTTC
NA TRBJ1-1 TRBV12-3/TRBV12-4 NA CASSFVQAEAFF TGTGCCAGCAGCTTTGTCCAGGCAGAAGCTTTCTTT
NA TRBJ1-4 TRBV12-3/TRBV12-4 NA CASRQSNEKLFF TGTGCCAGCAGACAGTCAAATGAAAAACTGTTTTTT
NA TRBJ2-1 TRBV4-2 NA CASSQEMSSYNEQFF TGTGCCAGCAGCCAAGAAATGAGCTCCTACAATGAGCAGTTCTTC
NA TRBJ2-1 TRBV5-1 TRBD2 CASSLDAGEVYNEQFF TGCGCCAGCAGCTTGGATGCGGGGGAGGTCTACAATGAGCAGTTCTTC